The rows below give T cell receptor beta chains drawn from one sample of a study of shared clonotypes between healthy human individuals. Clones were read by immunoSEQ multiplex PCR, and TCRdb kept only the in-frame ones, dropping some. This table has about 2.3 million clones, roughly 93% appearing once. The sample consisted of naive CD4+ T cells from PBMCs. The origin of the receptors is a man aged 18 to 35 in good health. Some clones in this sample may be carry-over from other donors' samples. Both conserved end residues are part of each CDR3. A D gene is named only where the DNA matches it firmly. Size values are once, few and many counts, or a class for expanded clones, and some rows have none.

V gene	J gene	clone size	D gene	CDR3 DNA	CDR3 protein
TRBV18	TRBJ2-5	.	.	TGTGCCAGCTCACCACCAGGAGGGGCCAGGGAGACCCAGTACTTC	CASSPPGGARETQYF
TRBV7-7	TRBJ1-4	.	.	TGTGCCAGCAGCCCCCTGGACAATAATGAAAAACTGTTTTTT	CASSPLDNNEKLFF
TRBV5-1	TRBJ2-3	.	.	TGCGCCAGCAGCCAAGCGGGTCCCGACACAGATACGCAGTATTTT	CASSQAGPDTDTQYF
TRBV28	TRBJ1-1	.	.	TGTGCCAGCAGCTCTGGGACAACAACTTTCTTT	CASSSGTTTFF
TRBV5-8	TRBJ2-5	.	.	TGTGCCAGCAGACGGCCGGGTTTGAAGTTACGAGCCCAGTACTTC	CASRRPGLKLRAQYF
TRBV9	TRBJ2-1	.	TRBD2	TGTGCCAGCAGTCTCCTTAGCGGGGCGCAGAGTGAGCAGTTCTTC	CASSLLSGAQSEQFF
TRBV10-3	TRBJ2-7	.	.	TGTGCCATCAGTGTTAGCGGACACTACGAGCAGTACTTC	CAISVSGHYEQYF
TRBV28	TRBJ2-7	.	.	TGTGCCAGCGGTGGCCGTAGGACTGGAAACTACGAGCAGTACTTC	CASGGRRTGNYEQYF
TRBV7-6	TRBJ1-1	.	TRBD1	TGTGCCAGCAGCCGAACGGGACAGGGGGTACCGAACACTGAAGCTTTCTTT	CASSRTGQGVPNTEAFF
TRBV27	TRBJ2-4	.	TRBD1	TGTGCCAGCAGTTCCCTATTTCGACAGGGGGCCAAAAACATTCAGTACTTC	CASSSLFRQGAKNIQYF
TRBV7-6	TRBJ2-3	.	TRBD2	TGTGCCAGCAGCCCCCGGGGGGGACTAGCGGGAGGGCCAGATACGCAGTATTTT	CASSPRGGLAGGPDTQYF
TRBV5-5	TRBJ2-7	.	.	TGTGCCAGCAGCTTCGCAGGGGACGAGCAGTACTTC	CASSFAGDEQYF
TRBV5-7	TRBJ2-2	.	.	TGTGCCAGCAGCTTGCTAGGGAGAAGGCACCGGGGAGCTGTTTTT	CASSLLGRRHRGAVF
TRBV6-1	TRBJ2-6	.	.	TGTGCCAGCAGTGAACAGCCTGGGGCCAACGTCCTGACTTTC	CASSEQPGANVLTF
TRBV9	TRBJ2-3	.	TRBD2	TGTGCCAGCAGCGTAGGCCTAGCGGGGGGCACAGATACGCAGTATTTT	CASSVGLAGGTDTQYF
TRBV5-1	TRBJ2-5	.	TRBD2	TGCGCCAGCAGCTCTAGCGGCAAAGAGACCCAGTACTTC	CASSSSGKETQYF
TRBV28	TRBJ2-1	.	.	TGTGCCAGCAGTGGGGGGGACAGCTACCTTTACAATGAGCAGTTCTTC	CASSGGDSYLYNEQFF
TRBV5-1	TRBJ1-1	.	.	TGCGCCAGCAGCTTGGCGACCGGACACACTGAAGCTTTCTTT	CASSLATGHTEAFF
TRBV5-1	TRBJ2-1	.	.	TGCGCCAGCAGCTTGGATGACGGCTACAATGAGCAGTTCTTC	CASSLDDGYNEQFF
TRBV5-1	TRBJ2-6	.	TRBD1	TGCGCCAGCAGCTTGGAGGAACAGGGGGCTGGGGCCAACGTCCTGACTTTC	CASSLEEQGAGANVLTF
TRBV7-9	TRBJ1-4	.	TRBD1	TGTGCCAGCAGCTTAGTCTCCAGGGGGGATGAAAAACTGTTTTTT	CASSLVSRGDEKLFF
TRBV30	TRBJ1-5	few	.	TGTGCCTGGAGTGCAGGGATAAGCAATCAGCCCCAGCATTTT	CAWSAGISNQPQHF
TRBV7-8	TRBJ1-5	.	.	TGTGCCAGCAGCCCGAAGAGGGAACGGCAGCCCCAGCATTTT	CASSPKRERQPQHF
TRBV4-3	TRBJ2-4	.	TRBD2	TGCGCCAGCAGCCAAGATTCGGGACTAGCGGGAGGGCCGGCCAAAAACATTCAGTACTTC	CASSQDSGLAGGPAKNIQYF
TRBV15	TRBJ1-2	.	.	TGTGCCACCAGCAGAGACCGGGTCGGAGGCTACACCTTC	CATSRDRVGGYTF
TRBV5-1	TRBJ1-5	once	.	TGCGCCAGCAAGGGCGAGGGTCAGCCCCAGCATTTT	CASKGEGQPQHF
TRBV6-1	TRBJ2-2	.	TRBD2	TGTGCCAGCAGTAGGACTAGCGTGAACACCGGGGAGCTGTTTTTT	CASSRTSVNTGELFF
TRBV27	TRBJ2-7	.	.	TGTGCCAGCAGTAGAGGCCTCTGGGGTAGTTCCTACGAGCAGTACTTC	CASSRGLWGSSYEQYF
TRBV7-9	TRBJ1-1	.	TRBD1	TGTGCCAGCAGCCTGGGGACAGGGGCGGCTTTCTTT	CASSLGTGAAFF